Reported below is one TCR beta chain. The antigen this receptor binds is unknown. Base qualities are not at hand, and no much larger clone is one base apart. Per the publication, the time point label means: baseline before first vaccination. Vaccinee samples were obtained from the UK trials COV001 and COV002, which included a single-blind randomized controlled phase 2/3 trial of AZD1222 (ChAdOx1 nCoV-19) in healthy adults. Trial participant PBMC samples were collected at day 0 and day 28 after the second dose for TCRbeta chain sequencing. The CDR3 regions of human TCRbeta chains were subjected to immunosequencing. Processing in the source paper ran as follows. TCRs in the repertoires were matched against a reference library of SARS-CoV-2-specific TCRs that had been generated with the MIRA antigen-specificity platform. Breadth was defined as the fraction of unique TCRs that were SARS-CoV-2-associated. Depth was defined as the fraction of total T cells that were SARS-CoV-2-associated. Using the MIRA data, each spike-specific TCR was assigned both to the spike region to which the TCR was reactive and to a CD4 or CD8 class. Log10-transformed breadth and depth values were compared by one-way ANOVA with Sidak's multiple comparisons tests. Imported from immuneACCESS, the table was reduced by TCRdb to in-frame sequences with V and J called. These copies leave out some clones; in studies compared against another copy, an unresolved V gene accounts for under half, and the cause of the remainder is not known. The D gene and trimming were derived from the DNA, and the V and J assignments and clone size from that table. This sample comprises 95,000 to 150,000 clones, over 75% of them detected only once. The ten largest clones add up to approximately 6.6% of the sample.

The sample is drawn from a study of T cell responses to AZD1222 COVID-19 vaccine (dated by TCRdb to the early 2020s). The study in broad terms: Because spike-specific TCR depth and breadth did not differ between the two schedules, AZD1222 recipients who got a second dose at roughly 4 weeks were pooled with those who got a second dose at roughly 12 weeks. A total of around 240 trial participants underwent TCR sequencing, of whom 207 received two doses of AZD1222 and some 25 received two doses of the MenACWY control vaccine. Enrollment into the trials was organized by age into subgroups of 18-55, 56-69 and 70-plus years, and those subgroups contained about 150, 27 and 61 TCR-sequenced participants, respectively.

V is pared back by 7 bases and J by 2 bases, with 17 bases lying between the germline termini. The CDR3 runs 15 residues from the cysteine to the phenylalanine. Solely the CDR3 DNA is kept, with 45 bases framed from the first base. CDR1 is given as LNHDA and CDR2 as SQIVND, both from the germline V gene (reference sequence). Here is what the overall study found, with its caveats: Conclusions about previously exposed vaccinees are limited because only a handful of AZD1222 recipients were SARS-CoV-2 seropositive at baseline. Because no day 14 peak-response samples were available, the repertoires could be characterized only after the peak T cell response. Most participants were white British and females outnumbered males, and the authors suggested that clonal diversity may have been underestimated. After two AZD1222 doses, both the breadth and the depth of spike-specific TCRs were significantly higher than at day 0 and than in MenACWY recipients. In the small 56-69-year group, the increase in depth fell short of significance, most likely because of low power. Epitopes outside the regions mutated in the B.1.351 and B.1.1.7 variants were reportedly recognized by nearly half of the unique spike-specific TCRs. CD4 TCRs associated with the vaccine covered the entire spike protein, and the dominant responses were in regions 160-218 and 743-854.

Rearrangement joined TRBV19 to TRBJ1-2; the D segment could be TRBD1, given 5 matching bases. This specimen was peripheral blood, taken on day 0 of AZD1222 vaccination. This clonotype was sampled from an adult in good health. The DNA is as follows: TGTGCCAGTACCCAAAGGGCAGGGCCAAACTATGGCTACACCTTC. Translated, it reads CASTQRAGPNYGYTF.